The clone carrying this TCR beta chain has ten or more counts. Its matching antigen is unknown. The lymph nodes were axillary draining lymph nodes from breast cancer patients. TCRdb ran MiXCR on the multiplex PCR reads and lists one entry per CDR3 protein. This table holds about 130,000 distinct CDR3 sequences, about 20% found once. This sample is part of a study of breast tumors, draining lymph nodes, adjacent tissues. Study-wide results and caveats: Data only fit, rather than demonstrated, lymph node origin of most tumor T cells. The data were judged consistent with most tumor T cells coming from lymph node and expanding in tumor. Tumors had less TCR diversity than lymph nodes, more than nontumor tissue. Tumor and nontumor repertoires were significantly more similar in luminal-like than in basal-like breast cancer.

CDR3 length: 15 residues. V was trimmed by 7 bases and J by 2 bases, leaving 15 bases between them. Germline lookup yields CDR1 MNHNS and CDR2 SASEGT. What was sequenced was axillary lymph node tissue. The TCR sequence derives from a female donor with breast cancer. Some clones in this sample may be carry-over from other donors' samples. The chain carries TRBV6-1 and TRBJ1-5; D is perhaps TRBD1 (6 bases). The CDR3 is CASNPGTNGNQPQHF. CDR3 nucleotides: TGTGCCAGCAACCCCGGGACAAACGGCAATCAGCCCCAGCATTTT.